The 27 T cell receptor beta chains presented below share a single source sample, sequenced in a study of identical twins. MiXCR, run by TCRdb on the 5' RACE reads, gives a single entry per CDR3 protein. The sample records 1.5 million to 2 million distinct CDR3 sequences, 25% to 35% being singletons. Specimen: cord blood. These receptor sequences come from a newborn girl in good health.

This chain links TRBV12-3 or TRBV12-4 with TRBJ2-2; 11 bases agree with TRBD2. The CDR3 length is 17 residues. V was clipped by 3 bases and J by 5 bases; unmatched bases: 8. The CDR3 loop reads CASSFRLAGRSTGELFF. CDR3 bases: TGTGCCAGCAGTTTTCGACTAGCGGGGCGCTCGACCGGGGAGCTGTTTTTT.

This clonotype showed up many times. The CDR3 is CASSFRTSGRNEQFF. The CDR3 DNA sequence: TGTGCCAGCAGTTTCCGGACTAGCGGGAGGAATGAGCAGTTCTTC. This rearrangement joins TRBV7-9 to TRBJ2-1; TRBD2 aligns across 14 bases. The CDR3 runs 15 residues. Unmatched junction bases numbered 5, after V lost 6 bases and J lost 7 bases. Germline V CDR1 and CDR2: SEHNR, FQNEAQ (reference sequence).

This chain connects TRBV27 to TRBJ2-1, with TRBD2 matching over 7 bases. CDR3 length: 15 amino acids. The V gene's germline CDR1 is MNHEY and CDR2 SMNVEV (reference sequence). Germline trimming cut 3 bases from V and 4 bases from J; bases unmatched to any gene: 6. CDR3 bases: TGTGCCAGCAGTTTTTGGGGAGGGAGTTACAATGAGCAGTTCTTC. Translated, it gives CASSFWGGSYNEQFF.

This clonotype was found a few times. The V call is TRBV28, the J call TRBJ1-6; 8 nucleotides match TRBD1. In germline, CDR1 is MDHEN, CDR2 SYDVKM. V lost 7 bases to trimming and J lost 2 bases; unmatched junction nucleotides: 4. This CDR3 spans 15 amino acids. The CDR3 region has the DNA TGTGCCAGCAATGACAGGGGCCCCTATAATTCACCCCTCCACTTT. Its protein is CASNDRGPYNSPLHF. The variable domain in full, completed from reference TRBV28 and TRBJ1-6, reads DVKVTQSSRYLVKRTGEKVFLECVQDMDHENMFWYRQDPGLGLRLIYFSYDVKMKEKGDIPEGYSVSREKKERFSLILESASTNQTSMYLCASNDRGPYNSPLHFGNGTRLTVT.

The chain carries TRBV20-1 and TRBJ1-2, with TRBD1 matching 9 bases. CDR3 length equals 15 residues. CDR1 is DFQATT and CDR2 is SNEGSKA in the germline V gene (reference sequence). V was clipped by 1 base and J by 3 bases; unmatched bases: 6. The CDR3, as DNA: TGCAGTGCTAGAGTCCAGGACAGGGGCCACTATGGCTACACCTTC. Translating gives CSARVQDRGHYGYTF.

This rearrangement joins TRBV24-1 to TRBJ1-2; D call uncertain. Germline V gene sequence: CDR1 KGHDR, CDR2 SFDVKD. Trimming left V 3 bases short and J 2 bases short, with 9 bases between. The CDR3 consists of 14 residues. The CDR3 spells CATSDVVRNYGYTF. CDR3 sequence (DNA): TGTGCCACCAGTGATGTTGTGAGGAACTATGGCTACACCTTC.

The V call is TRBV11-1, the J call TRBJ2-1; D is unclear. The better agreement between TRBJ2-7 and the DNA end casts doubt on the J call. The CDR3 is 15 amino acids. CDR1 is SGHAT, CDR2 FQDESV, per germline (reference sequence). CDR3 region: CASSSDPYSYNEQYF. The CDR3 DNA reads TGTGCCAGCAGCTCGGACCCCTACTCCTACAATGAGCAGTACTTC.

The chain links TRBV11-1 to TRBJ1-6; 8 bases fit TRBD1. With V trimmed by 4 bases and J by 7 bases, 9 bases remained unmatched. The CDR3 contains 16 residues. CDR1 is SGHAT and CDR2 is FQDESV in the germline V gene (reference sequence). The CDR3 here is CASSSGPGQANSPLHF. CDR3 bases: TGTGCCAGCAGCTCTGGGCCGGGACAGGCAAATTCACCCCTCCACTTT.

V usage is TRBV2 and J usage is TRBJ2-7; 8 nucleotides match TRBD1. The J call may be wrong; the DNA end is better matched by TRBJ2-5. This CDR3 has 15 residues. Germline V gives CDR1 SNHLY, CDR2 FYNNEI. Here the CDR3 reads CASSDRTGWSETQYF. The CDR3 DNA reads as TGTGCCAGCAGTGATAGGACAGGGTGGTCGGAGACCCAGTACTTC.

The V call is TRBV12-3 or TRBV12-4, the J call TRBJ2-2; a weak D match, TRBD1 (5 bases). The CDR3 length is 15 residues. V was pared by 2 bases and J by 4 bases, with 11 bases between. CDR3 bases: TGTGCCAGCAGTTTAAGGGGTCTCCTCACCGGGGAGCTGTTTTTT. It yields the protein CASSLRGLLTGELFF.

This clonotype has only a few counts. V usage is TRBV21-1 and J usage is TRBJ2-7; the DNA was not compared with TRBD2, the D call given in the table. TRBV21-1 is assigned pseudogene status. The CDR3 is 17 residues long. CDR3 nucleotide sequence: TGTGCCAGCAGCAAAAAGGGTCCTTCGGGAGATATCTACGAGCAGTACTTC. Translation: CASSKKGPSGDIYEQYF.

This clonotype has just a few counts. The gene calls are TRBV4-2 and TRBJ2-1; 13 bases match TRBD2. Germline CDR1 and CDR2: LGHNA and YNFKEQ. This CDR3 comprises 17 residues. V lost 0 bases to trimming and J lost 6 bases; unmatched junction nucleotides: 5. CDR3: CASSQDPGLAGVNEQFF. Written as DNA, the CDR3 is TGTGCCAGCAGCCAAGATCCCGGACTAGCGGGGGTCAATGAGCAGTTCTTC.

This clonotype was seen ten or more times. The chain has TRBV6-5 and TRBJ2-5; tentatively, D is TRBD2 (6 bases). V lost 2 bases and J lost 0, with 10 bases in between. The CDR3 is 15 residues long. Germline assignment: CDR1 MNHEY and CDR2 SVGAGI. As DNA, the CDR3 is TGTGCCAGCAGTTACGCGGGGTCAAACCAAGAGACCCAGTACTTC. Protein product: CASSYAGSNQETQYF.

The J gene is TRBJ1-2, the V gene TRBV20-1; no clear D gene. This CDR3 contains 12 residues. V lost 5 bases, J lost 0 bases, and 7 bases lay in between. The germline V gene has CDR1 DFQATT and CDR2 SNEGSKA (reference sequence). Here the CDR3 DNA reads TGCAGTGCTGAAACCGCTAACTATGGCTACACCTTC. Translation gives CSAETANYGYTF.

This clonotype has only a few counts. CDR3 residues: CASSLSAAGDQPQHF. The CDR3 nucleotides are TGTGCCAGCAGTTTATCGGCGGCAGGAGATCAGCCCCAGCATTTT. V and J are TRBV27 and TRBJ1-5, with D hard to call. Trimming took 0 bases from V and 5 from J, leaving 11 bases between them. Germline CDR1 MNHEY, CDR2 SMNVEV (reference sequence). The CDR3 is 15 amino acids.

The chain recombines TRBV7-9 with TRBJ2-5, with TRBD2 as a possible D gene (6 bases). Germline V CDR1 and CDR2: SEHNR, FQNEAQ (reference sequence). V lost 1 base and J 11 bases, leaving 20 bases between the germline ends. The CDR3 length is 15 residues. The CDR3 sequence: CASSLGDSSTLGQYF. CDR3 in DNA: TGTGCCAGCAGCTTAGGGGACTCCTCTACGCTAGGGCAGTACTTC. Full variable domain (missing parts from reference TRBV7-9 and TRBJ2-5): DTGVSQNPRHKITKRGQNVTFRCDPISEHNRLYWYRQTLGQGPEFLTYFQNEAQLEKSRLLSDRFSAERPKGSFSTLEIQRTEQGDSAMYLCASSLGDSSTLGQYFGPGTRLLVL.

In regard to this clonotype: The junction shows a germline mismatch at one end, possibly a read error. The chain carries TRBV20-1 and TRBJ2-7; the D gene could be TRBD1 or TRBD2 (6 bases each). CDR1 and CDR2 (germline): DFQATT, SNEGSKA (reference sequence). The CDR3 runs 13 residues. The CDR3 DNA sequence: TGCAGTCTTGAAGGGGGGTCCTCCTGCGAGCAGTACTTC. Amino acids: CSLEGGSSCEQYF.

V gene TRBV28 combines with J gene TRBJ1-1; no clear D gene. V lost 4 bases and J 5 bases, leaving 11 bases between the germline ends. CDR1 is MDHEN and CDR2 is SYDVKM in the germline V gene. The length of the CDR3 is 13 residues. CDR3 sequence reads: CASSSKTRTEAFF. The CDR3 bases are TGTGCCAGCAGTTCAAAAACGCGGACTGAAGCTTTCTTT.

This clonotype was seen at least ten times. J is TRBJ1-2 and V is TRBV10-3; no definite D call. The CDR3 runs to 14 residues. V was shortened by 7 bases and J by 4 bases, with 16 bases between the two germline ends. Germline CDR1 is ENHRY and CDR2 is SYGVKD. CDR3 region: CAITPQKGGYGYTF. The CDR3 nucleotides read TGTGCCATCACCCCCCAAAAGGGTGGCTATGGCTACACCTTC.

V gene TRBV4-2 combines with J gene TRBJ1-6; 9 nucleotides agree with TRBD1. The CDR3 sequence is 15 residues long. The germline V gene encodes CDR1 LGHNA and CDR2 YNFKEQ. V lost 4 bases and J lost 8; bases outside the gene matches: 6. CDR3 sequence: CASSLTGTGHSPLHF. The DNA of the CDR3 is TGTGCCAGCAGCCTCACCGGGACAGGGCATTCACCCCTCCACTTT.

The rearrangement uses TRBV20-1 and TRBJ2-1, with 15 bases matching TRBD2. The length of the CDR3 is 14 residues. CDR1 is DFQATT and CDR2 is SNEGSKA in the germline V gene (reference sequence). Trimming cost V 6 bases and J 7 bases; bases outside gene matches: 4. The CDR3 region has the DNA TGCAGTGCCTATGGACTAGCGGGAGGGAATGAGCAGTTCTTC. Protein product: CSAYGLAGGNEQFF.

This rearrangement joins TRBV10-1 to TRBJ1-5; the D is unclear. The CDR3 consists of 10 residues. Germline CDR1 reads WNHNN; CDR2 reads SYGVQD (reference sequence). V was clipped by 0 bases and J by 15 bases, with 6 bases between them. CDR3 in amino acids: CASSESTTHF. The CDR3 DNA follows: TGCGCCAGCAGTGAGTCGACCACGCATTTT.

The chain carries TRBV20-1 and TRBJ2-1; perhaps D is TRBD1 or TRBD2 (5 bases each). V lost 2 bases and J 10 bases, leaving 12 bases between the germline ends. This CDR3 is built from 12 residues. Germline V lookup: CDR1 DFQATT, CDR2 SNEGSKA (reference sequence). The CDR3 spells CSARFGAREQFF. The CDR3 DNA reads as TGCAGTGCTAGATTCGGGGCGCGGGAGCAGTTCTTC.

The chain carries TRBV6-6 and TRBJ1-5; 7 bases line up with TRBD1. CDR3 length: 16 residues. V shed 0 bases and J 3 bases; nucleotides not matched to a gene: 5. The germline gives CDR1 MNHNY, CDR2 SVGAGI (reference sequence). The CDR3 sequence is CASSYSWGQNNQPQHF. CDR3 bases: TGTGCCAGCAGTTACTCGTGGGGACAGAACAATCAGCCCCAGCATTTT.

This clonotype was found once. In DNA form, the CDR3 reads TGTGCCAGCAGCTTCACCATGACAGGCACCAGCACAGATACGCAGTATTTT. Its protein product is CASSFTMTGTSTDTQYF. The chain employs TRBV7-9 and TRBJ2-3; D might be TRBD1 (6 bases). This CDR3 has 17 residues. V was trimmed by 3 bases and J by 0 bases, leaving 16 bases between them. Germline V lookup: CDR1 SEHNR, CDR2 FQNEAQ (reference sequence).

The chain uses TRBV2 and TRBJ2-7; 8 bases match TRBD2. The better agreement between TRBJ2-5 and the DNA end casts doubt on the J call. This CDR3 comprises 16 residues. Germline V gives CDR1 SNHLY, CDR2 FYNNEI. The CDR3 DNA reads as TGTGCCAGCAGTGGACCCAGACTAGCGTTTCGAGAGACCCAGTACTTC. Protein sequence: CASSGPRLAFRETQYF.

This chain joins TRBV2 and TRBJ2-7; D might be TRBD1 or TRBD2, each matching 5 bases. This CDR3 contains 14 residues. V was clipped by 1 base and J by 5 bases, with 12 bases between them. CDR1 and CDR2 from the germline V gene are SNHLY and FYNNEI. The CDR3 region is CASSEGGFPHEQYF. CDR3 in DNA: TGTGCCAGCAGTGAAGGGGGGTTCCCTCACGAGCAGTACTTC.